Listed below are T cell receptor beta chains from one sample, sequenced in a study of shared clonotypes between healthy human individuals. Profiled with immunoSEQ multiplex PCR; TCRdb holds only in-frame clones, not every one. Of fewer than 800,000 clones in the sample, 92% were seen once. Sequencing input: naive CD8+ T cells sorted from blood. The receptors were sampled from a man aged 30-40 years in good health. CDR3s include the opening cysteine and the closing phenylalanine or tryptophan. The D gene is left open where the match is weak. A clone size is listed for some rows: how often the clone was seen (once, few, many), or a class if it is expanded.

J | length | D | size | V | CDR3 | DNA
TRBJ2-1 | 17 | TRBD1 | - | TRBV12-5 | CASGLVRRGQEGDEQFF | TGTGCTAGTGGTTTGGTACGTCGGGGACAGGAAGGCGATGAGCAGTTCTTC
TRBJ1-1 | 16 | - | - | TRBV1 | CTSSQDVPQGHTEAFF | TGCACCAGCAGCCAAGACGTACCCCAGGGGCACACTGAAGCTTTCTTT
TRBJ2-7 | 14 | TRBD1 | - | TRBV5-1 | CASSLGQKTYEQYF | TGCGCCAGCAGCCTGGGACAGAAGACCTACGAGCAGTACTTC
TRBJ2-1 | 15 | - | - | TRBV10-3 | CAISGLVSEDNEQFF | TGTGCCATCAGTGGGTTGGTGTCGGAGGACAATGAGCAGTTCTTC
TRBJ2-3 | 14 | TRBD2 | - | TRBV30 | CAWSRLAGRDTQYF | TGTGCCTGGAGCCGACTAGCGGGACGAGATACGCAGTATTTT
TRBJ2-7 | 12 | - | - | TRBV5-5 | CASSFEGYEQYF | TGTGCCAGCAGCTTCGAGGGCTACGAGCAGTACTTC
TRBJ1-2 | 16 | - | - | TRBV28 | CASSQSVDTVNYGYTF | TGTGCCAGCAGTCAATCCGTGGATACCGTAAACTATGGCTACACCTTC
TRBJ2-7 | 15 | - | - | TRBV4-1 | CASSHGILDSYEQYF | TGCGCCAGCAGCCATGGGATATTGGACTCCTACGAGCAGTACTTC
TRBJ2-2 | 14 | TRBD2 | - | TRBV11-3 | CASPGLAGTGELFF | TGTGCCAGCCCGGGACTAGCGGGAACCGGGGAGCTGTTTTTT
TRBJ2-3 | 15 | - | - | TRBV27 | CASSPYLDSTDTQYF | TGTGCCAGCAGTCCCTATCTCGACAGCACAGATACGCAGTATTTT
TRBJ2-1 | 16 | TRBD2 | - | TRBV7-8 | CASSLTPSGSTGEQFF | TGTGCCAGCAGCCTCACCCCTAGCGGGAGTACGGGTGAGCAGTTCTTC
TRBJ2-7 | 13 | - | - | TRBV19 | CASSVVNSYEQYF | TGTGCCAGTAGTGTTGTCAACTCCTACGAGCAGTACTTC
TRBJ2-5 | 20 | TRBD2 | - | TRBV9 | CASSLTAGTSGSWNQETQYF | TGTGCCAGCAGCCTGACGGCCGGGACTAGCGGGAGCTGGAACCAAGAGACCCAGTACTTC
TRBJ2-2 | 13 | - | - | TRBV9 | CASSTSGTGELFF | TGTGCCAGCAGCACAAGCGGCACCGGGGAGCTGTTTTTT
TRBJ2-1 | 14 | - | - | TRBV4-1 | CASSPSFTYNEQFF | TGCGCCAGCAGCCCTAGCTTTACCTACAATGAGCAGTTCTTC
TRBJ2-1 | 16 | TRBD2 | once | TRBV14 | CASSPLTSGSYNEQFF | TGTGCCAGCAGCCCGTTGACTAGCGGGTCCTACAATGAGCAGTTCTTC
TRBJ2-1 | 16 | TRBD2 | - | TRBV6-1 | CASSALAGNRYNEQFF | TGTGCCAGCAGTGCTTTAGCGGGGAACAGGTACAATGAGCAGTTCTTC
TRBJ2-1 | 15 | TRBD2 | - | TRBV6-5 | CASSLLAGGENEQFF | TGTGCCAGCAGTTTACTAGCGGGAGGAGAAAATGAGCAGTTCTTC
TRBJ1-2 | 14 | TRBD1 | - | TRBV6-6 | CASSWDRGDSGYTF | TGTGCCAGCAGCTGGGACAGGGGTGATTCTGGCTACACCTTC
TRBJ2-7 | 19 | TRBD1 | - | TRBV28 | CASSSTSPPGTGGYYEQYF | TGTGCCAGCAGTTCCACCTCCCCCCCCGGGACAGGGGGATACTACGAGCAGTACTTC
TRBJ2-7 | 18 | TRBD2 | - | TRBV7-9 | CASSSTVAGLAGNYEQYF | TGTGCCAGCAGCTCGACAGTAGCGGGACTAGCGGGAAACTACGAGCAGTACTTC
TRBJ2-1 | 15 | TRBD2 | once | TRBV4-3 | CASSQDWTSGNEQFF | TGCGCCAGCAGCCAAGATTGGACTAGCGGCAATGAGCAGTTCTTC
TRBJ1-5 | 14 | TRBD1 | few | TRBV10-2 | CASSTGTGSQPQHF | TGCGCCAGCAGTACCGGGACAGGGTCTCAGCCCCAGCATTTT
TRBJ2-7 | 15 | TRBD2 | - | TRBV7-9 | CASSITSGRPYEQYF | TGTGCCAGCAGCATCACTAGCGGGAGACCCTACGAGCAGTACTTC
TRBJ1-2 | 14 | - | - | TRBV27 | CASSLLGGLYGYTF | TGTGCCAGCAGTCTCCTCGGGGGCCTCTATGGCTACACCTTC
TRBJ2-1 | 16 | - | - | TRBV2 | CASSPIFGNAYNEQFF | TGTGCCAGCAGCCCCATTTTCGGGAACGCCTACAATGAGCAGTTCTTC
TRBJ2-3 | 13 | - | - | TRBV7-9 | CASSLPEADTQYF | TGTGCCAGCAGCTTACCCGAGGCAGATACGCAGTATTTT
TRBJ2-6 | 16 | TRBD1 | - | TRBV5-4 | CASRKDRVAGANVLTF | TGTGCCAGCAGAAAAGACAGGGTGGCTGGGGCCAACGTCCTGACTTTC
TRBJ2-7 | 14 | - | - | TRBV7-9 | CASSLAEENYEQYF | TGTGCCAGCAGCTTAGCGGAGGAGAACTACGAGCAGTACTTC
TRBJ2-7 | 17 | TRBD2 | - | TRBV4-1 | CASSPKLAGGASYEQYF | TGCGCCAGCAGCCCAAAACTAGCGGGGGGGGCCTCCTACGAGCAGTACTTC
TRBJ2-5 | 13 | - | - | TRBV27 | CASHGWDRETQYF | TGTGCCAGCCACGGGTGGGATCGGGAGACCCAGTACTTC
TRBJ2-7 | 15 | TRBD1 | - | TRBV11-2 | CASSLAAGTGYEQYF | TGTGCCAGCAGCTTAGCGGCCGGGACAGGGTACGAGCAGTACTTC
TRBJ2-7 | 15 | TRBD2 | - | TRBV7-9 | CASSPRTSGSYEQYF | TGTGCCAGCAGCCCCCGGACTAGCGGGAGTTACGAGCAGTACTTC
TRBJ2-7 | 13 | - | once | TRBV14 | CASSQATFHEQYF | TGTGCCAGCAGCCAAGCCACCTTCCACGAGCAGTACTTC
TRBJ2-7 | 17 | TRBD1 | - | TRBV7-8 | CASSLPSHGTETYEQYF | TGTGCCAGCAGCTTACCGTCCCACGGGACAGAGACCTACGAGCAGTACTTC
TRBJ2-5 | 13 | TRBD2 | - | TRBV2 | CASRGLAEETQYF | TGTGCCAGCCGGGGACTAGCGGAAGAGACCCAGTACTTC
TRBJ2-7 | 15 | - | - | TRBV15 | CATSRDLIETYEQYF | TGTGCCACCAGCAGAGATCTTATCGAAACCTACGAGCAGTACTTC
TRBJ1-2 | 14 | - | - | TRBV27 | CASSPSGLKSGYTF | TGTGCCAGCAGTCCCAGTGGGCTAAAAAGTGGCTACACCTTC
TRBJ2-7 | 14 | - | - | TRBV4-1 | CASSPTGFDYEQYF | TGCGCCAGCAGCCCTACGGGGTTCGACTACGAGCAGTACTTC
TRBJ2-5 | 13 | TRBD1 | - | TRBV9 | CASNSGGGETQYF | TGTGCCAGCAACTCAGGGGGCGGGGAGACCCAGTACTTC
TRBJ2-5 | 15 | - | - | TRBV4-1 | CASSPFALDQETQYF | TGCGCCAGCAGCCCCTTCGCACTAGATCAAGAGACCCAGTACTTC